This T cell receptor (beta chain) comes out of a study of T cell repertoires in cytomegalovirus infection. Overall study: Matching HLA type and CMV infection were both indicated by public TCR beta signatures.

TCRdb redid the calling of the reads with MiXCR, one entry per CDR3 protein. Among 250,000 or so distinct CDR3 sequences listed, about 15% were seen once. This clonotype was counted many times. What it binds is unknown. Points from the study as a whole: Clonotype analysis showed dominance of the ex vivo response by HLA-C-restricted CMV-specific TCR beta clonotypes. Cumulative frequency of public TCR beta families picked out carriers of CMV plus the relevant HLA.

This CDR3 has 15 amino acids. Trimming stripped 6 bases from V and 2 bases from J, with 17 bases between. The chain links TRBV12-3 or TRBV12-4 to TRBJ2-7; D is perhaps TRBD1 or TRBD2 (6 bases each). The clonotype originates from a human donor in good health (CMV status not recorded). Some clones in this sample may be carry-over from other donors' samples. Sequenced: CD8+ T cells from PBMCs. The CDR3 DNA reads TGTGCCAGCAGACAAGGGGGGTCTTCCCCCTACGAGCAGTACTTC. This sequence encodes CASRQGGSSPYEQYF.